These 29 T cell receptor beta chains share one sample of origin, sequenced in a study of cytomegalovirus exposure and HLA in healthy donors. In the PCR, 60 Vbeta and 13 Jbeta primers were used. Only in-frame clones appear in the TCRdb table, and some are missing; sequencing was by immunoSEQ multiplex PCR. The sample consists of some 120,000 clones, just under 75% of them appearing once. Specimen: PBMCs. The receptors here all came from a human donor in good health.

CDR3 protein: CSAIGGYEQYF. Here the CDR3 DNA reads TGCAGTGCTATTGGAGGCTACGAGCAGTACTTC. The rearrangement links TRBV20-1 to TRBJ2-7; the D gene is possibly TRBD2 (5 bases). Germline V CDR1 and CDR2: DFQATT, SNEGSKA (reference sequence). Trimming shortened V by 4 bases and J by 3 bases, and 7 bases separated the two germline ends. This CDR3 comprises 11 residues.

The chain uses TRBV27 and TRBJ2-7, with TRBD2 as a possible D gene (5 bases). Germline CDR1 MNHEY, CDR2 SMNVEV (reference sequence). The ends were cut back, 2 bases at V and 0 bases at J, with 14 bases in the middle. This CDR3 comprises 16 residues. CDR3 bases: TGTGCCAGCAGTTTAACCCCGGGAAGGAGCTCCTACGAGCAGTACTTC. It encodes CASSLTPGRSSYEQYF.

This clone was seen just once. J is TRBJ1-4 and V is TRBV6-5; D might be TRBD1 (5 bases). The CDR3 runs to 14 residues. Germline V lookup: CDR1 MNHEY, CDR2 SVGAGI. V lost 2 bases and J lost 7, with 11 bases in between. CDR3 nucleotide sequence: TGTGCCAGCAGTTACACCAGGACAAGTGAAAAACTGTTTTTT. This sequence encodes CASSYTRTSEKLFF.

Note on this clone: The identical CDR3 is also encoded by other nucleotide sequences in the sample. The gene calls are TRBV5-1 and TRBJ2-5; 9 nucleotides align to TRBD1. The length of the CDR3 is 14 residues. From germline, CDR1 is SGHRS and CDR2 YFSETQ. J lost 4 bases, V lost 3 bases, and 4 bases had no gene match. CDR3 bases: TGCGCCAGCAGCTCCGGACAGGGGAGAGAGACCCAGTACTTC. Translated: CASSSGQGRETQYF.

This rearrangement joins TRBV4-2 to TRBJ1-1; D is unresolved. The V end was cut by 0 bases, the J end by 1 base, with 9 bases between. This CDR3 comprises 15 residues. Germline V gene data show CDR1 as LGHNA and CDR2 as YNFKEQ. CDR3 loop: CASSQDGGKNTEAFF. CDR3 DNA: TGTGCCAGCAGCCAAGATGGCGGGAAGAACACTGAAGCTTTCTTT.

The chain couples TRBV11-2 to TRBJ2-1, with 13 bases lining up with TRBD2. The CDR3 totals 18 residues. V trimming: 4 bases; J trimming: 2 bases; junction bases outside the gene matches: 8. In germline, CDR1 is SGHAT, CDR2 FQNNGV. The CDR3: CASSSPSLAGGPYNEQFF. The CDR3 nucleotides are TGTGCCAGCAGCTCCCCGTCACTAGCGGGAGGGCCCTACAATGAGCAGTTCTTC.

The chain combines TRBV5-1 with TRBJ2-1, with a weak D call TRBD2 (5 bases). Trimming cost V 7 bases and J 3 bases, with 11 bases left between them. The CDR3 loop spans 13 amino acids. Germline V lookup: CDR1 SGHRS, CDR2 YFSETQ. The CDR3 DNA follows: TGCGCCAGCGTAGATGGACTCTACAATGAGCAGTTCTTC. It is translated as CASVDGLYNEQFF.

This clone showed up just a few times. The J gene is TRBJ1-2, the V gene TRBV15, with 8 bases that match TRBD1. Trimming at V came to 5 bases and at J to 4 bases, leaving 9 bases not matched to a gene. CDR1 and CDR2 (germline): LNHNV, YYDKDF (reference sequence). The length of the CDR3 is 15 residues. CDR3 region: CATSGIGQGGYGYTF. The CDR3 nucleotides read TGTGCCACCAGCGGGATCGGACAGGGAGGCTATGGCTACACCTTC. The full variable domain, completed using reference TRBV15 and TRBJ1-2, is DAMVIQNPRYQVTQFGKPVTLSCSQTLNHNVMYWYQQKSSQAPKLLFHYYDKDFNNEADTPDNFQSRRPNTSFCFLDIRSPGLGDTAMYLCATSGIGQGGYGYTFGSGTRLTVV.

This chain links TRBV27 with TRBJ2-7; 7 bases match TRBD2. Trimming removed 6 bases from V and 6 bases from J; junction bases left unmatched: 26. Germline lookup yields CDR1 MNHEY and CDR2 SMNVEV (reference sequence). CDR3 size: 19 residues. The CDR3 coding sequence is TGTGCCAGCAGGCCAATTTGGGGGGGGAGGGTCGGGCTCGCCCTCGAGCAGTACTTC. Its protein product is CASRPIWGGRVGLALEQYF.

This clone was detected only a few times. The V and J genes are TRBV10-3 and TRBJ2-5; unclear D gene. The CDR3 loop spans 13 amino acids. Trimming shortened V by 1 base and J by 5 bases, and 8 bases separated the two germline ends. Germline V gene sequence: CDR1 ENHRY, CDR2 SYGVKD. The CDR3 here is CAISELTSETQYF. The CDR3 bases are TGTGCCATCAGTGAGTTAACTTCGGAGACCCAGTACTTC.

The chain couples TRBV6-5 to TRBJ2-2, with a possible D match to TRBD2 (6 bases). The CDR3 has 14 amino acids. Trimming took 6 bases from V and 5 from J, leaving 13 bases between them. Per germline, CDR1 MNHEY and CDR2 SVGAGI. CDR3 coding DNA: TGTGCCAGCAGCCGGACCCGGGGGACCGGGGAGCTGTTTTTT. Protein: CASSRTRGTGELFF.

The J gene is TRBJ1-1, the V gene TRBV19; TRBD1 matches 8 bases. Germline assignment: CDR1 LNHDA and CDR2 SQIVND (reference sequence). The V and J ends lost 7 bases and 1 base, in that order; junction bases with no gene match: 5. The CDR3 loop spans 14 amino acids. CDR3 coding DNA: TGTGCCAGTATTTGGACAGGGAAGAACACTGAAGCTTTCTTT. It specifies CASIWTGKNTEAFF.

The chain couples TRBV5-6 to TRBJ1-5; D call uncertain. The CDR3 sequence is 15 residues long. V was pared by 5 bases and J by 7 bases, with 19 bases between. Germline CDR1 and CDR2: SGHDT and YYEEEE. The CDR3 DNA reads TGTGCCAGCAGTTTTGTACGGGAGAGCCGGCAGCCCCAGCATTTT. This gives the protein CASSFVRESRQPQHF.

The chain couples TRBV6-1 to TRBJ2-7, with 7 nucleotides matching TRBD1. This CDR3 has 13 amino acids. Germline V lookup: CDR1 MNHNS, CDR2 SASEGT. With 9 bases clipped from V and 1 base from J, the junction kept 6 bases outside the gene matches. The CDR3 protein is CASSTGWSYEQYF. The CDR3, as DNA: TGTGCCAGTTCGACAGGGTGGTCCTACGAGCAGTACTTC.

This clone is a singleton in its sample. The V and J genes are TRBV28 and TRBJ2-3, with 8 positions matching TRBD1. CDR3 length: 13 residues. The trim removed 8 bases at V and 4 bases at J, leaving 5 bases unmatched. Per germline, CDR1 MDHEN and CDR2 SYDVKM. The CDR3 spells CASSAGGSDTQYF. The CDR3 DNA reads TGTGCCAGCTCGGCAGGGGGCTCAGATACGCAGTATTTT. The full variable domain, with the rest looked up from reference TRBV28 and TRBJ2-3, is DVKVTQSSRYLVKRTGEKVFLECVQDMDHENMFWYRQDPGLGLRLIYFSYDVKMKEKGDIPEGYSVSREKKERFSLILESASTNQTSMYLCASSAGGSDTQYFGPGTRLTVL.

The J gene is TRBJ2-1, the V gene TRBV30, with 8 bases fitting TRBD1. The CDR3 is 12 residues long. V trimming: 5 bases; J trimming: 6 bases; junction bases outside the gene matches: 3. Germline lookup yields CDR1 GTSNPN and CDR2 SVGIG (reference sequence). The CDR3: CAWGQGTNEQFF. DNA for the CDR3: TGTGCCTGGGGACAGGGAACCAATGAGCAGTTCTTC. The whole variable domain, remainder taken from reference TRBV30 and TRBJ2-1, is SQTIHQWPATLVQPVGSPLSLECTVEGTSNPNLYWYRQAAGRGLQLLFYSVGIGQISSEVPQNLSASRPQDRQFILSSKKLLLSDSGFYLCAWGQGTNEQFFGPGTRLTVL.

The CDR3 DNA follows: TGTGCCAGCAGTGTCCAGGGGAACAATCAGCCCCAGCATTTT. This gives the protein CASSVQGNNQPQHF. The chain links TRBV2 to TRBJ1-5, with D maybe TRBD1 (6 bases). CDR1 SNHLY and CDR2 FYNNEI come from the germline V gene. V was cut by 4 bases and J by 3 bases, with 10 bases left in between. The CDR3 is 14 amino acids. The full variable domain, rest sourced from reference TRBV2 and TRBJ1-5, is EPEVTQTPSHQVTQMGQEVILRCVPISNHLYFYWYRQILGQKVEFLVSFYNNEISEKSEIFDDQFSVERPDGSNFTLKIRSTKLEDSAMYFCASSVQGNNQPQHFGDGTRLSIL.

Note on this clone: The germline gene is not matched at one end of the junction; a read error may be the cause. This rearrangement joins TRBV7-9 to TRBJ1-1; TRBD1 agrees at 8 bases. The CDR3 has 18 residues. Germline CDR1 reads SEHNR; CDR2 reads FQNEAQ (reference sequence). The CDR3 loop reads CSSSRPSRPDRADTEAFF. DNA for the CDR3: TGTTCCAGCAGCCGACCTTCTCGACCGGACAGGGCCGACACTGAAGCTTTCTTT.

This sequence joins TRBV6-5 and TRBJ2-7; D is possibly TRBD1 (5 bases). Germline loops: CDR1 MNHEY, CDR2 SVGAGI. The CDR3 has 13 amino acids. Trimming removed 6 bases from V and 3 bases from J, with 12 bases in between. The CDR3 DNA reads as TGTGCCAGCAGGGCAGACAGAAACTACGAGCAGTACTTC. This sequence encodes CASRADRNYEQYF.

The chain has TRBV5-4 and TRBJ2-1; TRBD1 matches at 9 bases. Trimming at V came to 4 bases and at J to 5 bases, leaving 4 bases not matched to a gene. CDR1 is SGHNT and CDR2 is YYREEE in the germline V gene (reference sequence). The CDR3 is 14 residues long. This chain's CDR3 is CASSGDRVNNEQFF. In DNA, the CDR3 is TGTGCCAGCAGCGGGGACAGGGTTAACAATGAGCAGTTCTTC.

The chain joins TRBV27 to TRBJ2-7, with 9 positions matching TRBD2. Germline values: CDR1 MNHEY, CDR2 SMNVEV (reference sequence). This CDR3 is built from 13 residues. With 6 bases clipped from V and 3 bases from J, the junction kept 3 bases outside the gene matches. The CDR3 DNA follows: TGTGCCAGCAGCTTTAGCGGGAGCTACGAGCAGTACTTC. It is translated as CASSFSGSYEQYF.

CDR3 amino acids: CASLPPQGAGNTIYF. The CDR3, as DNA: TGTGCCAGCCTCCCCCCCCAGGGCGCTGGAAACACCATATATTTT. This rearrangement joins TRBV6-6 to TRBJ1-3; tentative D call: TRBD1 (5 bases). In germline, CDR1 is MNHNY, CDR2 SVGAGI (reference sequence). This CDR3 contains 15 residues. Trimming removed 8 bases from V and 2 bases from J, with 16 bases in between.

The J gene is TRBJ2-7, the V gene TRBV6-5; 7 nucleotides match TRBD1. CDR1 and CDR2 from the germline V gene are MNHEY and SVGAGI. J lost 7 bases, V lost 0 bases, and 12 bases had no gene match. This CDR3 has 16 amino acids. CDR3 residues: CASSYSMRQGQREQYF. The CDR3 nucleotides are TGTGCCAGCAGTTACTCGATGAGACAGGGACAGCGGGAGCAGTACTTC.

This rearrangement joins TRBV5-1 to TRBJ2-3; 8 nucleotides agree with TRBD2. This CDR3 region has 18 residues. The junction had 15 bases not matched to a gene; V was cut back by 0 bases and J by 6 bases. Germline values: CDR1 SGHRS, CDR2 YFSETQ. In nucleotides, the CDR3 is TGCGCCAGCAGCTTGGTCTCCCGGGCGGGGGGTCCATTTGATACGCAGTATTTT. This sequence encodes CASSLVSRAGGPFDTQYF.

This chain's CDR3 is CASSDGGAYNEQFF. For the CDR3, the DNA is TGTGCCAGCAGCGACGGGGGAGCCTACAATGAGCAGTTCTTC. V is TRBV7-9 and J is TRBJ2-1, with D maybe TRBD2 (6 bases). In germline, CDR1 is SEHNR, CDR2 FQNEAQ (reference sequence). This CDR3 has 14 residues. V was pared by 5 bases and J by 2 bases, with 10 bases between. Combining the CDR3 with reference TRBV7-9 and TRBJ2-1 gives the whole variable domain DTGVSQNPRHKITKRGQNVTFRCDPISEHNRLYWYRQTLGQGPEFLTYFQNEAQLEKSRLLSDRFSAERPKGSFSTLEIQRTEQGDSAMYLCASSDGGAYNEQFFGPGTRLTVL.

The table lists this clone with a count of one. The chain links TRBV30 to TRBJ2-7, with a tentative D call TRBD1 (6 bases). The CDR3 runs 16 residues. In germline, CDR1 is GTSNPN, CDR2 SVGIG (reference sequence). With 0 bases removed from V and 3 bases from J, the gap between germline ends came to 18 bases. Written as DNA, the CDR3 is TGTGCCTGGAGTGTTGGACCGATCACAGGGTACTACGAGCAGTACTTC. Protein: CAWSVGPITGYYEQYF. Looking up the rest from reference TRBV30 and TRBJ2-7 gives the full variable domain: SQTIHQWPATLVQPVGSPLSLECTVEGTSNPNLYWYRQAAGRGLQLLFYSVGIGQISSEVPQNLSASRPQDRQFILSSKKLLLSDSGFYLCAWSVGPITGYYEQYFGPGTRLTVT.

This sequence joins TRBV5-4 and TRBJ2-7; a possible D gene is TRBD2 (6 bases). This CDR3 is 15 amino acids long. Germline V gene sequence: CDR1 SGHNT, CDR2 YYREEE (reference sequence). V was trimmed by 2 bases and J by 0 bases, leaving 12 bases between them. The CDR3 DNA sequence: TGTGCCAGCAGCTTCGGGAGCCTAGACTCCTACGAGCAGTACTTC. Translating it yields CASSFGSLDSYEQYF.

The rearrangement links TRBV6-1 to TRBJ1-5; D is unresolved. This CDR3 has 17 amino acids. Looked up from germline, CDR1 is MNHNS and CDR2 is SASEGT. With 4 bases removed from V and 6 bases from J, the gap between germline ends came to 22 bases. CDR3 residues: CASSAEGWSGSGQPQHF. In DNA, the CDR3 is TGTGCCAGCAGTGCCGAAGGGTGGTCGGGGTCGGGTCAGCCCCAGCATTTT.

J is TRBJ2-7 and V is TRBV7-6; possibly TRBD2 for D (5 bases). V gave up 1 base and J gave up 9 bases, with 19 bases separating them. The CDR3 totals 15 residues. In germline, CDR1 is SGHVS, CDR2 FNYEAQ. CDR3 bases: TGTGCCAGCAGCTTAGGTCCGGACCACCTCCGGGGGCAGTACTTC. It codes for CASSLGPDHLRGQYF.